This T cell receptor (beta chain) was sequenced during a study of response to subunit inactivated influenza vaccine. Study outcomes and limitations: The authors suggested that every seasonal influenza vaccination recruits few new T cells.

A note on this clonotype: Its antigen is as yet unknown.

Using its own MiXCR run on the RT-PCR reads, TCRdb lists one record per CDR3 protein. The repertoire has hundreds of thousands of distinct CDR3 sequences, 7.6% of them found once; the top ten carry roughly 13%. The germline CDR1 and CDR2 sequences are SGHAT and FQDESV (reference sequence). The CDR3 is made up of 18 amino acids. The V end was cut by 2 bases, the J end by 4 bases, with 23 bases between. The sequence was obtained from a man between 50 and 69 years old who received an inactivated influenza vaccine. The sequencing used PBMCs from blood, collected approximately 25 months after vaccination. The chain joins TRBV11-1 to TRBJ1-2, with D possibly TRBD1 on 6 matching bases. CDR3 nucleotide sequence: TGTGCCAGCAGCTTAAGGCCCGGGACAAGAACCCACGGCTATGGCTACACCTTC. This codes for CASSLRPGTRTHGYGYTF.